This T cell receptor (beta chain) was observed in a study of neoadjuvant anti-PD-1 for oral cavity cancer. At the level of the study: Patients without progression received a fourth nivolumab dose around day 43, then surgical resection on days 50-56. Whole-study results and caveats: Higher pretreatment Treg/Th17 ratios tracked higher pretreatment blood clonality.

The patients had HPV-negative, locally advanced oral cavity squamous cell carcinoma. This CDR3 is built from 13 residues. The V end lost 2 bases, the J end lost 4 bases, and 12 bases lay between the germline ends. Germline loops: CDR1 GTSNPN, CDR2 SVGIG (reference sequence). Sequenced by immunoSEQ multiplex PCR; TCRdb stores in-frame clones only, minus some. The data contain about 15,000 clones, around three fifths of them singletons. On this clone: Its target is unknown.

Specimen: PBMCs, collected before nivolumab (anti-PD-1) treatment. The receptor comes from a person aged 40 to 85 with oral cavity squamous cell carcinoma. This sequence joins TRBV30 and TRBJ2-7, with D hard to call. The CDR3 loop reads CAWSLGSEYEQYF. The CDR3 DNA is TGTGCCTGGAGTCTCGGGTCCGAATACGAGCAGTACTTC.